Shown below are 14 T cell receptor beta chains from a single sample sequenced in a study of identical twins. One entry per CDR3 protein results from TCRdb running MiXCR on the 5' RACE reads. Counted here are about 200,000 distinct CDR3 sequences, approximately 8.3% occurring once; the ten biggest clones make up less than 2%. In addition, the sample was reused for a study of yellow fever vaccine responses in identical twins.

The sequenced sample consisted of memory (CD45RO+) T cells sorted from blood. Receptors originate from a young woman in good health.

This clonotype was found many times. The V and J genes are TRBV27 and TRBJ2-4; the match to TRBD1 covers 8 bases. V gave up 3 bases and J gave up 6 bases; unmatched junction bases: 4. The CDR3 contains 14 residues. Germline V gene lookup returns CDR1 MNHEY and CDR2 SMNVEV (reference sequence). CDR3 sequence: CASSLRTGTNIQYF. Written as DNA, the CDR3 is TGTGCCAGCAGTTTGCGGACAGGGACAAACATTCAGTACTTC.

This chain connects TRBV20-1 to TRBJ2-1; 8 bases align to TRBD2. CDR1 DFQATT and CDR2 SNEGSKA come from the germline V gene (reference sequence). This CDR3 is 13 amino acids long. Trimming removed 8 bases from V and 0 bases from J; junction bases left unmatched: 3. The CDR3 region has the DNA TGCAGTCCGGGGGGGAACTCCTACAATGAGCAGTTCTTC. Protein sequence: CSPGGNSYNEQFF.

The sample holds many counts of this clonotype. The chain uses TRBV14 and TRBJ2-2, with 7 nucleotides matching TRBD2. V gave up 0 bases and J gave up 3 bases; unmatched junction bases: 7. The CDR3 has 17 residues. CDR1 SGHDN and CDR2 FVKESK come from the germline V gene. This CDR3 reads CASSQDFRAGDTGELFF. CDR3 DNA sequence: TGTGCCAGCAGCCAAGATTTTAGGGCGGGAGACACCGGGGAGCTGTTTTTT.

This chain links TRBV2 with TRBJ2-5; D gene ambiguous. CDR3 length equals 12 residues. V was cut by 6 bases and J by 2 bases, with 7 bases left in between. Germline CDR1 and CDR2: SNHLY and FYNNEI. CDR3 protein: CASRTGQETQYF. The CDR3 region has the DNA TGTGCCAGCAGAACGGGTCAAGAGACCCAGTACTTC.

The J gene is TRBJ2-1, the V gene TRBV12-3 or TRBV12-4, with 7 bases lining up with TRBD2. CDR3 length equals 16 residues. V trimming: 6 bases; J trimming: 0 bases; junction bases outside the gene matches: 8. This CDR3 reads CASSPSGKSSYNEQFF. The CDR3 bases are TGTGCCAGCAGCCCTAGCGGCAAGAGCTCCTACAATGAGCAGTTCTTC.

In this sample, this clonotype turned up a few times. The chain combines TRBV4-3 with TRBJ2-7; either TRBD1 or TRBD2 may supply D (5 bases each). The CDR3 covers 14 residues. CDR1 is LGHNA and CDR2 is YSLEER in the germline V gene. V was cut by 9 bases and J by 0 bases, with 15 bases left in between. The DNA for the CDR3 is TGCGCCAGGAACCGGGACGGTAACTCCTACGAGCAGTACTTC. Protein: CARNRDGNSYEQYF.

This sequence joins TRBV30 and TRBJ1-2; TRBD1 matches 8 bases. Germline V gene sequence: CDR1 GTSNPN, CDR2 SVGIG (reference sequence). The CDR3 has 13 amino acids. The V gene end was trimmed by 3 bases and the J gene end by 8 bases; junction bases not matched to a gene: 8. The CDR3 is CAWRPRTGSGYTF. The CDR3 nucleotides are TGTGCCTGGAGACCCCGGACAGGGAGCGGCTACACCTTC.

J is TRBJ2-4 and V is TRBV27; 9 nucleotides agree with TRBD1. This CDR3 spans 14 amino acids. J lost 8 bases, V lost 6 bases, and 8 bases had no gene match. Germline assignment: CDR1 MNHEY and CDR2 SMNVEV (reference sequence). The chain's CDR3 is CASRQQGAGDIQYF. CDR3 sequence (DNA): TGTGCCAGCAGACAACAGGGGGCCGGTGACATTCAGTACTTC.

The chain links TRBV20-1 to TRBJ2-7; tentatively, D is TRBD1 (5 bases). V was clipped by 0 bases and J by 2 bases, with 14 bases between them. Germline V CDR1 and CDR2: DFQATT, SNEGSKA (reference sequence). CDR3 length: 15 residues. CDR3 protein: CSARDGHYQTYEQYF. The CDR3 DNA reads TGCAGTGCTAGAGATGGACACTACCAGACCTACGAGCAGTACTTC.

This clonotype came up a few times. This rearrangement joins TRBV20-1 to TRBJ1-1; 7 bases match TRBD1. V was pared by 5 bases and J by 7 bases, with 16 bases of the junction left unmatched. The CDR3 is 15 residues long. Looked up from germline, CDR1 is DFQATT and CDR2 is SNEGSKA (reference sequence). The CDR3 sequence: CSAPPAGQPGVEAFF. The CDR3, as DNA: TGCAGTGCTCCCCCAGCGGGACAGCCAGGGGTTGAAGCTTTCTTT.

The rearrangement uses TRBV11-1 and TRBJ2-5; 11 bases align to TRBD1. V lost 5 bases and J lost 4; bases outside the gene matches: 6. CDR1 and CDR2 from the germline V gene are SGHAT and FQDESV (reference sequence). This CDR3 has 15 residues. DNA for the CDR3: TGTGCCAGCAGCCAGAGAGGGACAGGGGGAGAGACCCAGTACTTC. It is translated as CASSQRGTGGETQYF.

CDR3 protein: CASSQDGTGRHTQYF. The CDR3 region has the DNA TGTGCCAGCAGCCAAGACGGGACAGGGCGACATACGCAGTATTTT. The V call is TRBV3-1, the J call TRBJ2-3; 9 bases are shared with TRBD1. This CDR3 is 15 amino acids long. Trimming cost V 0 bases and J 7 bases; bases outside gene matches: 5. The germline gives CDR1 LGHDT, CDR2 YNNKEL (reference sequence).

This clonotype was counted many times. The chain carries TRBV24-1 and TRBJ2-3; no clear D. Between the trimmed V and J ends, which lost 3 bases and 3 bases, there was a span of 12 bases. The CDR3 runs 15 residues. Germline V lookup: CDR1 KGHDR, CDR2 SFDVKD. The CDR3 spells CATSDQSLGTDTQYF. DNA for the CDR3: TGTGCCACCAGTGATCAGTCGCTAGGGACAGATACGCAGTATTTT.

Only a few counts were recorded for this clonotype. This sequence joins TRBV7-2 and TRBJ2-7; D is perhaps TRBD2 (5 bases). This CDR3 is 12 amino acids long. Germline values: CDR1 SGHTA, CDR2 FQGNSA. V dropped 5 bases and J dropped 7 bases, with 12 bases sitting between them. CDR3 nucleotide sequence: TGTGCCAGCAGCCCTGGGAGTTTTGAGCAGTACTTC. It translates to CASSPGSFEQYF.